This T cell receptor (beta chain) derives from a study of blood T cell repertoires in COVID-19. Looked up from germline, CDR1 is MNHEY and CDR2 is SMNVEV (reference sequence). CDR3 length equals 16 residues. V lost 2 bases and J lost 3; bases outside the gene matches: 8. Clones were sequenced by immunoSEQ multiplex PCR, and TCRdb holds only the in-frame ones, with some missing. The sample lists about 180,000 clones, more than 75% occurring once. The chain has TRBV27 and TRBJ1-2, with TRBD1 identical over 8 bases. The receptor comes from a man aged 55 to 70 who had been exposed to COVID-19. The sample was PBMCs or T cells enriched from blood (not recorded which). CDR3 sequence: CASSLGAGGADYGYTF. In DNA, the CDR3 is TGTGCCAGCAGTTTAGGGGCAGGGGGCGCAGACTATGGCTACACCTTC.